This T cell receptor (beta chain) was profiled in a study of blood T cell repertoires in COVID-19. At the level of the study: COVID-19 samples collected from the United States, Italy and Spain covered acute and convalescent phases. T cells, B-cell-depleted T cells, or PBMCs supplied cDNA or gDNA.

The germline gives CDR1 SGHTA, CDR2 FQGNSA. The CDR3 runs 13 residues. Trimming stripped 0 bases from V and 7 bases from J, with 9 bases between. The recovered donors of Cohort 3 showed two negative PCRs, clearance, or symptom resolution. Under the authors' procedure: From reference gene primer amplification, estimates of nucleated cell counts were derived. TCRdb's copy holds only in-frame clones and misses some; the assay was immunoSEQ multiplex PCR. Clone size and the V and J calls come from that table; the DNA yielded D and trimming. Among 200,000 to 250,000 clones listed, roughly 77% were seen once.

The sequence was obtained from a man in his forties who had recovered from COVID-19. What was sequenced was PBMCs or T cells enriched from blood (not recorded which). This chain uses TRBV7-2 with TRBJ2-5; D might be TRBD2 (5 bases). The CDR3 DNA reads as TGTGCCAGCAGCTTAGCTGCCAGCGGGACCCAGTACTTC. This translates into CASSLAASGTQYF.